A selection of T cell receptor beta chains follows, all from one sample in a study of OX40 agonist ivuxolimab in advanced cancers. Libraries were prepared by immunoSEQ multiplex PCR; TCRdb keeps only in-frame clonotypes and omits some of them. The top ten hold 3% to 4% of the sample, which has 95,000 or so clones, approximately 85% seen once. Sequenced here: CD4+ or CD8+ T cells sorted from blood, sampled in a trial of the OX40 agonist ivuxolimab. The origin of the receptors is an adult with an advanced solid tumor such as melanoma, head and neck, liver or kidney cancer. The CDR3 runs from the conserved cysteine through the conserved F or W. Fields, in order: D gene, J gene, V gene, clone size, CDR3 protein, CDR3 DNA. A D gene is named only where the DNA matches it firmly. Clone size is given for some rows only: seen once, a few or many times, or a class if the clone is expanded.

>-|TRBJ2-3|TRBV5-1|-
CASADRITDTQYF
TGCGCCAGCGCCGATCGGATCACAGATACGCAGTATTTT
>-|TRBJ1-1|TRBV7-8|-
CASTLSGNANTEAFF
TGTGCCAGCACCCTTTCGGGCAACGCAAACACTGAAGCTTTCTTT
>-|TRBJ2-3|TRBV7-9|-
CASSGGAGSTDTQYF
TGTGCCAGTTCCGGGGGAGCAGGTAGCACAGATACGCAGTATTTT
>TRBD2|TRBJ2-7|TRBV7-9|-
CASSQAASGYEQYF
TGTGCCAGCAGCCAAGCGGCTAGCGGCTACGAGCAGTACTTC
>TRBD2|TRBJ2-7|TRBV5-6|-
CASSIRGGRFYEQYF
TGTGCCAGCAGCATTCGGGGCGGGAGATTCTACGAGCAGTACTTC
>TRBD1|TRBJ2-7|TRBV6-5|few
CASSTRTGNEQYF
TGTGCCAGCAGTACGCGGACAGGGAACGAGCAGTACTTC
>-|TRBJ1-3|TRBV9|-
CASGGNTIYF
TGTGCCAGCGGGGGAAACACCATATATTTT
>-|TRBJ1-2|TRBV28|-
CASSFPPTRVYGYTF
TGTGCCAGCAGTTTTCCACCGACCAGGGTCTATGGCTACACCTTC
>-|TRBJ2-4|TRBV14|-
CASSQDRTVKNIQYF
TGTGCCAGCAGCCAAGATCGGACAGTTAAAAACATTCAGTACTTC
>-|TRBJ2-3|TRBV18|-
CASSPGGDTQYF
TGTGCCAGCTCCCCCGGAGGAGATACGCAGTATTTT
>TRBD1|TRBJ2-7|TRBV27|-
CASRPPGQGSYEQYF
TGTGCCAGCAGACCTCCGGGACAGGGGTCCTACGAGCAGTACTTC
>-|TRBJ2-1|TRBV5-1|-
CASSARGGDNEQFF
TGCGCCAGCAGCGCCAGAGGGGGGGACAATGAGCAGTTCTTC
>-|TRBJ2-7|TRBV11-3|-
CASSLGGVIYEQYF
TGTGCCAGCAGCTTAGGTGGAGTCATTTACGAGCAGTACTTC
>-|TRBJ2-3|TRBV7-7|-
CASSLGHTDTQYF
TGTGCTAGCAGCTTGGGACACACAGATACGCAGTATTTT
>-|TRBJ2-7|TRBV5-1|-
CASSLDEGTTYEQYF
TGCGCCAGCAGCTTGGATGAAGGGACAACCTACGAGCAGTACTTC
>TRBD1|TRBJ1-5|TRBV12-5|-
CASAGQGVSYSNQPQHF
TGTGCTAGTGCGGGACAGGGGGTATCTTATAGCAATCAGCCCCAGCATTTT
>TRBD2|TRBJ2-5|TRBV5-4|-
CASRMGVTSGSGETQYF
TGTGCCAGCAGAATGGGGGTGACTAGCGGGAGTGGAGAGACCCAGTACTTC
>TRBD2|TRBJ2-1|TRBV6-5|-
CASGAGGHYNEQFF
TGTGCCAGCGGAGCGGGGGGCCACTACAATGAGCAGTTCTTC
>TRBD2|TRBJ2-3|TRBV19|-
CASSAGTSGSYTDTQYF
TGTGCCAGTAGTGCGGGGACTAGCGGGAGTTATACAGATACGCAGTATTTT
>-|TRBJ2-7|TRBV19|-
CASSMGSEGDEQYF
TGTGCCAGTAGTATGGGATCCGAGGGGGACGAGCAGTACTTC
>-|TRBJ2-1|TRBV19|-
CASSIAYNEQFF
TGTGCCAGTAGTATAGCTTACAATGAGCAGTTCTTC
>TRBD1|TRBJ2-5|TRBV5-5|-
CASSLGDSTGVETQYF
TGTGCCAGCAGCTTGGGAGACTCGACAGGGGTAGAGACCCAGTACTTC
>-|TRBJ2-7|TRBV4-3|-
CASNPHRDRYYEQYF
TGCGCCAGCAACCCCCACCGGGACCGGTACTACGAGCAGTACTTC
>-|TRBJ1-2|TRBV4-2|-
CASSLVTASYGYTF
TGTGCCAGCAGCTTGGTTACAGCCTCCTATGGCTACACCTTC
>-|TRBJ1-2|TRBV27|-
CASSSLSNYGYTF
TGTGCCAGCAGTTCCCTTTCTAACTATGGCTACACCTTC
>-|TRBJ2-7|TRBV10-3|-
CAITPGLRSYEQYF
TGTGCCATCACCCCGGGACTCCGCTCCTACGAGCAGTACTTC
>TRBD1|TRBJ1-2|TRBV7-3|-
CASSLTGTGGGYTF
TGTGCCAGCAGCTTAACCGGGACAGGGGGCGGCTACACCTTC
>TRBD1|TRBJ2-1|TRBV7-6|-
CASSPGQGLGQEQFF
TGTGCCAGCAGCCCCGGACAGGGGTTAGGTCAGGAGCAGTTCTTC
>TRBD2|TRBJ2-7|TRBV7-2|-
CASSYSGTSWNEQYF
TGTGCCAGCAGTTATAGCGGGACCTCCTGGAACGAGCAGTACTTC
>-|TRBJ1-5|TRBV2|-
CASSESVNQPQHF
TGTGCCAGCAGTGAGTCGGTCAATCAGCCCCAGCATTTT
>-|TRBJ2-1|TRBV29-1|few
CSVETDWGNEQFF
TGCAGCGTTGAAACGGACTGGGGCAATGAGCAGTTCTTC
>TRBD1|TRBJ1-2|TRBV28|-
CASSGTGGGLVGYTF
TGTGCCAGCAGTGGGACAGGGGGCGGATTAGTTGGCTACACCTTC
>-|TRBJ2-7|TRBV5-1|-
CASRTQGSYEQYF
TGCGCCAGCAGGACGCAGGGGTCCTACGAGCAGTACTTC
>TRBD2|TRBJ2-2|TRBV4-3|-
CASSLGTSGNTGELFF
TGCGCCAGCAGCCTCGGGACTAGCGGGAACACCGGGGAGCTGTTTTTT
>TRBD1|TRBJ2-6|TRBV11-3|-
CASSLVSGTVYSGANVLTF
TGTGCCAGCAGCTTGGTTTCCGGGACAGTGTACTCTGGGGCCAACGTCCTGACTTTC
>-|TRBJ2-1|TRBV6-6|-
CASSTEIKGFF
TGTGCCAGCAGCACCGAGATTAAAGGGTTCTTC
>-|TRBJ1-4|TRBV7-8|once
CASSLAAGFATNEKLFF
TGTGCCAGCAGCTTAGCGGCGGGGTTTGCAACTAATGAAAAACTGTTTTTT
>-|TRBJ2-1|TRBV28|few
CASSFVGVNEQFF
TGTGCCAGCAGTTTTGTGGGAGTCAATGAGCAGTTCTTC
>TRBD1|TRBJ2-3|TRBV11-2|-
CASSFRFPGGAVDTQYF
TGTGCCAGCAGCTTTCGCTTCCCAGGGGGCGCCGTAGATACGCAGTATTTT
>TRBD2|TRBJ2-7|TRBV6-1|-
CASDHPLAGVYEQYF
TGTGCCAGCGATCACCCACTAGCGGGAGTATACGAGCAGTACTTC
>TRBD2|TRBJ2-7|TRBV19|once
CASSIVGGSYEQYF
TGTGCCAGTAGTATAGTTGGCGGGAGCTACGAGCAGTACTTC
>TRBD2|TRBJ2-3|TRBV4-1|-
CASSQAGGSTDTQYF
TGCGCCAGCAGCCAAGCCGGGGGGAGCACAGATACGCAGTATTTT
>TRBD2|TRBJ2-3|TRBV2|-
CASSASGTATDTQYF
TGTGCCAGCAGTGCTAGCGGGACTGCCACAGATACGCAGTATTTT
>-|TRBJ2-1|TRBV7-3|-
CASSLSGVNNEQFF
TGTGCCAGCAGCTTAAGCGGGGTAAACAATGAGCAGTTCTTC